The 25 T cell receptor beta chains below come from one sample, sequenced in a study of T cell changes during pregnancy in multiple sclerosis. TCRdb's copy holds only in-frame clones and misses some; the assay was immunoSEQ multiplex PCR. This sample has about 32,000 clones, with about nine tenths found just once. Sequenced material: CD8+ T cells from peripheral blood mononuclear cells, taken in the first trimester of pregnancy. These receptor sequences come from a female donor with multiple sclerosis, enrolled in a pregnancy study.

The gene calls are TRBV5-4 and TRBJ2-5, with TRBD1 matching over 7 bases. This CDR3 spans 14 amino acids. CDR1 and CDR2 (germline): SGHNT, YYREEE (reference sequence). V was clipped by 0 bases and J by 4 bases; unmatched bases: 3. The CDR3 loop is CASSLASGGETQYF. Written as DNA, the CDR3 is TGTGCCAGCAGCTTGGCTTCAGGGGGAGAGACCCAGTACTTC.

The V gene is TRBV9, the J gene TRBJ2-2, with 9 bases that match TRBD2. Unmatched junction bases numbered 1, after V lost 0 bases and J lost 7 bases. Germline loops: CDR1 SGDLS, CDR2 YYNGEE. CDR3 length: 14 amino acids. The CDR3 sequence: CASSVDSGSGELFF. In DNA form, the CDR3 reads TGTGCCAGCAGCGTAGATAGCGGGAGCGGGGAGCTGTTTTTT.

The rearrangement uses TRBV19 and TRBJ2-1, with 10 bases identical to TRBD1. The CDR3 is 15 amino acids. Unmatched junction bases numbered 8, after V lost 5 bases and J lost 7 bases. Germline assignment: CDR1 LNHDA and CDR2 SQIVND (reference sequence). CDR3 nucleotide sequence: TGTGCCAGTAGTTCTCGGGGACAGGGGAGGAATGAGCAGTTCTTC. It is translated as CASSSRGQGRNEQFF.

This clone ranks as medium-sized (0.01 to 0.1%). The rearrangement links TRBV10-3 to TRBJ2-7; 14 nucleotides line up with TRBD2. The CDR3 is 15 amino acids. Trimming removed 2 bases from V and 5 bases from J; junction bases left unmatched: 2. The germline CDR1 and CDR2 sequences are ENHRY and SYGVKD. CDR3 sequence: CAISEMTSGRDEQYF. The DNA for the CDR3 is TGTGCCATCAGTGAGATGACTAGCGGGAGGGACGAGCAGTACTTC.

This chain links TRBV5-4 with TRBJ1-3, with 8 bases identical to TRBD1. Germline CDR1 and CDR2: SGHNT and YYREEE (reference sequence). Trimming took 5 bases from V and 3 from J; bases not matched to a gene: 7. This CDR3 is 15 amino acids long. The CDR3 sequence is CASSYGQGRGNTIYF. The CDR3 nucleotides read TGTGCCAGCAGTTACGGACAGGGCCGTGGAAACACCATATATTTT.

The chain has TRBV25-1 and TRBJ2-7; 9 bases align to TRBD1. Per germline, CDR1 MGHDK and CDR2 SYGVNS. The J segment lost 8 bases and the V segment lost 3 bases, leaving 14 bases of the junction unmatched. This CDR3 is built from 16 residues. In nucleotides, the CDR3 is TGTGCCAGCAGTGACCGGGACAGGGCCGTTCTAGAAAAGCAGTACTTC. This codes for CASSDRDRAVLEKQYF.

The chain employs TRBV7-2 and TRBJ1-2; no reliable D call. CDR1 SGHTA and CDR2 FQGNSA come from the germline V gene. V was cut by 4 bases and J by 6 bases, with 18 bases left in between. CDR3 length: 15 amino acids. The CDR3 nucleotides read TGTGCCAGCAGCTCCCACCCGCACTCTTATGATGGCTACACCTTC. Its protein is CASSSHPHSYDGYTF.

This sequence joins TRBV28 and TRBJ2-3, with D possibly TRBD2 on 5 matching bases. The CDR3 runs to 14 residues. Germline assignment: CDR1 MDHEN and CDR2 SYDVKM. V was cut by 5 bases and J by 0 bases, with 9 bases left in between. The CDR3 spells CASSKRSSTDTQYF. CDR3 bases: TGTGCCAGCAGTAAGCGGAGTAGCACAGATACGCAGTATTTT.

The V and J genes are TRBV11-2 and TRBJ2-1, with a possible D match to TRBD2 (5 bases). V lost 2 bases, J lost 3 bases, and 17 bases lay in between. Germline V gene lookup returns CDR1 SGHAT and CDR2 FQNNGV. CDR3 length: 17 amino acids. The CDR3: CASSLLEGWSIYNEQFF. In nucleotides, the CDR3 is TGTGCCAGCAGCTTACTCGAGGGATGGTCGATCTACAATGAGCAGTTCTTC.

This sequence joins TRBV30 and TRBJ2-2; tentative D call: TRBD2 (7 bases). V was cut by 0 bases and J by 7 bases, with 21 bases left in between. This CDR3 is built from 17 residues. The germline CDR1 and CDR2 sequences are GTSNPN and SVGIG (reference sequence). The CDR3 here is CAWSVSGRGAEYGELFF. The CDR3 coding sequence is TGTGCCTGGAGTGTATCGGGCCGGGGGGCCGAGTACGGGGAGCTGTTTTTT.

This clone was counted a few times. This chain uses TRBV2 with TRBJ2-1; the match to TRBD2 covers 9 bases. With 0 bases clipped from V and 5 bases from J, the junction kept 5 bases outside the gene matches. The CDR3 contains 16 residues. Germline V gene sequence: CDR1 SNHLY, CDR2 FYNNEI. This chain's CDR3 is CASSEARGGLNNEQFF. The CDR3 DNA follows: TGTGCCAGCAGTGAAGCGCGGGGGGGTTTAAACAATGAGCAGTTCTTC.

CDR3 nucleotides: TGTGCCGGTACAGACAGGGCCTACGAGCAGTACTTC. This gives the protein CAGTDRAYEQYF. The chain links TRBV2 to TRBJ2-7; 7 nucleotides match TRBD1. V gave up 11 bases and J gave up 2 bases; unmatched junction bases: 6. This CDR3 is built from 12 residues. Per germline, CDR1 SNHLY and CDR2 FYNNEI.

The chain employs TRBV6-1 and TRBJ2-7; the D gene is possibly TRBD2 (6 bases). With 4 bases removed from V and 2 bases from J, the gap between germline ends came to 18 bases. The CDR3 consists of 16 residues. Germline CDR1 reads MNHNS; CDR2 reads SASEGT. The chain's CDR3 is CASSGVRLVLPYEQYF. CDR3 nucleotides: TGTGCCAGCAGTGGGGTTAGACTAGTGTTACCCTACGAGCAGTACTTC.

The rearrangement uses TRBV5-1 and TRBJ2-2, with 12 positions matching TRBD2. The CDR3 consists of 17 residues. The ends lost 0 bases at V and 7 bases at J; junction bases unmatched: 7. From germline, CDR1 is SGHRS and CDR2 YFSETQ. DNA of the CDR3: TGCGCCAGCAGCTTGGAGGGACTAGCGGGCTGGGGCGGGGAGCTGTTTTTT. Translating gives CASSLEGLAGWGGELFF.

This sequence joins TRBV19 and TRBJ1-5, with D tentatively TRBD1 (5 bases). Trimming removed 5 bases from V and 0 bases from J, with 11 bases in between. CDR1 is LNHDA and CDR2 is SQIVND in the germline V gene (reference sequence). The CDR3 has 15 residues. The CDR3 bases are TGTGCCAGTAGTCCGACAGCAAATAGCAATCAGCCCCAGCATTTT. It yields the protein CASSPTANSNQPQHF.

J is TRBJ1-4 and V is TRBV7-8; TRBD1 might be the D (6 bases). In germline, CDR1 is SGHVS, CDR2 FQNEAQ. V was trimmed by 1 base and J by 5 bases, leaving 14 bases between them. CDR3 size: 16 residues. The CDR3 DNA reads as TGTGCCAGCAGCTTAGTGGTTACAGGGTTGAATGAAAAACTGTTTTTT. It specifies CASSLVVTGLNEKLFF.

This chain uses TRBV7-9 with TRBJ2-3, with TRBD2 matching 11 bases. The V gene end was trimmed by 4 bases and the J gene end by 2 bases; junction bases not matched to a gene: 8. Germline lookup yields CDR1 SEHNR and CDR2 FQNEAQ (reference sequence). The CDR3 consists of 17 residues. In DNA form, the CDR3 reads TGTGCCAGCAGCTCTCGTTTGACTAGCGGGGCCACAGATACGCAGTATTTT. Amino acid sequence: CASSSRLTSGATDTQYF.

The CDR3 sequence is CASSLSRAGPHEQYF. Written as DNA, the CDR3 is TGCGCCAGCAGCTTGTCCCGCGCAGGGCCCCACGAGCAGTACTTC. The V and J genes are TRBV5-1 and TRBJ2-7, with a tentative D call TRBD1 (5 bases). Trimming took off 1 base at V and 5 bases at J, with 16 bases between the two ends. Germline V gene sequence: CDR1 SGHRS, CDR2 YFSETQ. CDR3 length: 15 amino acids.

This chain links TRBV27 with TRBJ1-1; D ambiguous. The CDR3 runs 14 residues. V was cut by 5 bases and J by 4 bases, with 14 bases left in between. In germline, CDR1 is MNHEY, CDR2 SMNVEV (reference sequence). CDR3: CASSISGGSTEAFF. The CDR3 region has the DNA TGTGCCAGCAGTATTAGTGGAGGGTCCACTGAAGCTTTCTTT.

The gene calls are TRBV27 and TRBJ2-7; TRBD1 is a possible D gene (5 bases). Trimming cost V 6 bases and J 2 bases, with 20 bases left between them. Germline-derived CDR1 and CDR2 are MNHEY and SMNVEV (reference sequence). CDR3 length: 16 amino acids. The CDR3 loop reads CASSPIRVRPPYEQYF. The DNA of the CDR3 is TGTGCCAGCAGCCCCATCAGGGTCCGCCCCCCCTACGAGCAGTACTTC.

This chain connects TRBV21-1 to TRBJ2-1; the table's D call, TRBD2, was not checked against the DNA. TRBV21-1 has pseudogene status. The length of the CDR3 is 14 residues. The CDR3 region has the DNA TGTGCCAGCAGCAAAGTACGGCCGGGACTAGAGCAGTTCTTC. Its protein product is CASSKVRPGLEQFF.

The chain uses TRBV30 and TRBJ1-4, with no clear D. Germline CDR1 GTSNPN, CDR2 SVGIG (reference sequence). V was cut by 0 bases and J by 8 bases, with 16 bases left in between. CDR3 length equals 15 residues. The CDR3 DNA reads as TGTGCCTGGAGTGTACGGGAACCCATTGGCGAAAAACTGTTTTTT. It yields the protein CAWSVREPIGEKLFF.

V usage is TRBV7-9 and J usage is TRBJ1-5, with 7 bases lining up with TRBD1. Germline V gene sequence: CDR1 SEHNR, CDR2 FQNEAQ (reference sequence). The CDR3 sequence is 14 residues long. J lost 6 bases, V lost 5 bases, and 7 bases had no gene match. The CDR3 loop is CASSADRVGQPQHF. In DNA, the CDR3 is TGTGCCAGCAGCGCAGACAGGGTCGGTCAGCCCCAGCATTTT.

V and J are TRBV7-9 and TRBJ2-2; 11 positions match TRBD2. This CDR3 comprises 15 residues. Looked up from germline, CDR1 is SEHNR and CDR2 is FQNEAQ (reference sequence). V lost 8 bases, J lost 6 bases, and 8 bases stayed unmatched. Written as DNA, the CDR3 is TGTGCCAGCTACGTAGCGGGAGGGCCCCCCGGGGAGCTGTTTTTT. This gives the protein CASYVAGGPPGELFF.

V is TRBV27 and J is TRBJ2-5; 10 bases map to TRBD2. The CDR3 sequence is 14 residues long. Germline CDR1 is MNHEY and CDR2 is SMNVEV (reference sequence). The trim removed 5 bases at V and 3 bases at J, leaving 3 bases unmatched. The chain's CDR3 is CASSLLAGEETQYF. The DNA for the CDR3 is TGTGCCAGCAGTCTCCTAGCGGGAGAAGAGACCCAGTACTTC.